Listed here are 8 T cell receptor beta chains from one sample, sequenced in a study of T cells after yellow fever vaccination. TCRdb ran MiXCR on the 5' RACE reads and lists one entry per CDR3 protein. The sample lists 300,000 or so distinct CDR3 sequences, 6.5% to 8.5% seen once, with over 15% in the top ten. The specimen comprised PBMCs, sampled roughly 46 days after the first yellow fever vaccination. These receptors came from a man aged 18 to 30 who received the YFV17D yellow fever vaccine.

The chain couples TRBV20-1 to TRBJ2-1, with D perhaps given as TRBD1 or TRBD2 (6 bases each). CDR1 is DFQATT, CDR2 SNEGSKA, per germline (reference sequence). Deletions cut 3 bases from V and 9 bases from J, with 18 bases between. The CDR3 is 14 amino acids. CDR3 nucleotide sequence: TGCAGTGCTAGGGGGGGCGGCAGGGGCAGTGAGCAGTTCTTC. This encodes CSARGGGRGSEQFF.

Only a few counts were recorded for this clonotype. The chain has TRBV4-3 and TRBJ2-7; the D gene is possibly TRBD2 (5 bases). This CDR3 has 15 amino acids. Trimming left V 0 bases short and J 6 bases short, with 15 bases between. Germline loops: CDR1 LGHNA, CDR2 YSLEER. The CDR3 DNA is TGCGCCAGCAGCCAAGATGGCGGACTTGCTGCCGAGCAGTACTTC. Translated: CASSQDGGLAAEQYF.

This clonotype has just a few counts. This chain joins TRBV6-2 or TRBV6-3 and TRBJ2-1; 8 bases map to TRBD2. The CDR3 length is 17 residues. The J segment lost 0 bases and the V segment lost 8 bases, leaving 12 bases of the junction unmatched. Germline V lookup: CDR1 MNHEY, CDR2 SVGEGT. The CDR3 DNA sequence: TGTGCCAGCCCGGGGGGTAGCGGGAAGAGCTCCTACAATGAGCAGTTCTTC. Its translation is CASPGGSGKSSYNEQFF.

This chain links TRBV29-1 with TRBJ2-5; TRBD2 matches at 9 bases. CDR3 length: 13 residues. The germline CDR1 and CDR2 sequences are SQVTM and ANQGSEA. After removal of 8 bases from V and 4 bases from J, the junction contained 8 bases not matched to a gene. CDR3 nucleotide sequence: TGCAGCACCTTCCATAGCGGGGGAGAGACCCAGTACTTC. Its translation is CSTFHSGGETQYF.

This clonotype was detected ten times or more. The V and J genes are TRBV5-1 and TRBJ1-1, with 7 bases matching TRBD1. The CDR3 spans 15 residues. CDR1 SGHRS and CDR2 YFSETQ come from the germline V gene. V lost 2 bases and J lost 0; bases outside the gene matches: 4. CDR3 loop: CASSLRDSMNTEAFF. The CDR3 DNA is TGCGCCAGCAGCTTACGGGACAGCATGAACACTGAAGCTTTCTTT.

The chain combines TRBV4-1 with TRBJ1-1; tentatively, D is TRBD1 (6 bases). Germline CDR1 reads MGHRA; CDR2 reads YSYEKL. The CDR3 loop spans 15 amino acids. Trimming stripped 1 base from V and 4 bases from J, with 13 bases between. The CDR3 sequence: CASSQAGQLITEAFF. The CDR3, as DNA: TGCGCCAGCAGCCAAGCCGGACAGCTCATCACTGAAGCTTTCTTT.

This clonotype came up a few times. The chain joins TRBV20-1 to TRBJ2-5; the match to TRBD2 covers 9 bases. The germline CDR1 and CDR2 sequences are DFQATT and SNEGSKA (reference sequence). This CDR3 has 14 amino acids. The V segment lost 3 bases and the J segment 7 bases; nucleotides outside the gene matches: 9. The CDR3 reads CSAREWRGGRTQYF. The DNA for the CDR3 is TGCAGTGCTAGGGAATGGCGGGGGGGGAGGACCCAGTACTTC.

This clonotype was counted between two and nine times. V and J are TRBV12-3 or TRBV12-4 and TRBJ1-6; D is possibly TRBD1 (5 bases). The CDR3 runs to 15 residues. With 5 bases removed from V and 4 bases from J, the gap between germline ends came to 12 bases. CDR3 coding DNA: TGTGCCAGCAGTCCCGAGGGGACGTATAATTCACCCCTCCACTTT. Translating it yields CASSPEGTYNSPLHF.